This TCR beta chain came from a study of siplizumab effects on memory and regulatory T cells. Per-sample assaying covered 85,000 to 100,000 TCR templates. Sequencing was performed with immunoSEQ multiplex PCR; in TCRdb, only in-frame clones are kept and a portion is missing. The sample contains 100,000 to 120,000 clones, more than 90% of which appear only once. Details on this clone: Its antigen is unidentified.

General study points: Proliferating clones, CD4+ or CD8+, lacked an assignable naive or memory phenotype in roughly 75-97% of cases. In unstimulated cells, naive T cells appeared more diverse than memory T cells and seemed major alloresponse contributors. Proliferating Tregs from siplizumab cultures lacked functional confirmation of suppression.

Trimming shortened V by 9 bases and J by 10 bases, and 11 bases separated the two germline ends. Per the germline V gene, CDR1 is SNHLY and CDR2 is FYNNEI. The CDR3 extends over 10 amino acids. The sample consisted of CD4+ T cells sorted from blood. This chain links TRBV2 with TRBJ2-3; a weak D match, TRBD2 (5 bases). The receptor was isolated from a human donor in good health. The DNA of the CDR3 is TGTGCCAGTGGTCCCGGGGCGCAGTATTTT. Its protein is CASGPGAQYF.